Each of the 10 T cell receptor beta chains below was sequenced from the same sample in a study of blood T cell repertoires in COVID-19. Produced via immunoSEQ multiplex PCR; TCRdb's table is partial and in-frame only. The sample has some 150,000 clones, 65% to 90% seen once. Sequenced material: PBMCs or T cells enriched from blood (not recorded which). The origin of the receptors is a man in his fifties or sixties who had recovered from COVID-19.

The J gene is TRBJ2-1, the V gene TRBV6-4, with 7 bases identical to TRBD1. The CDR3 sequence is 12 residues long. Germline values: CDR1 MRHNA, CDR2 SNTAGT. V lost 4 bases to trimming and J lost 10 bases; unmatched junction nucleotides: 4. In DNA, the CDR3 is TGTGCCAGCAGTGCCCAGGGACAGGAGCAGTTCTTC. Protein sequence: CASSAQGQEQFF.

V and J are TRBV7-8 and TRBJ2-5; TRBD2 is a possible D gene (5 bases). V shed 4 bases and J shed 5 bases, with 8 bases lying between them. Germline V CDR1 and CDR2: SGHVS, FQNEAQ. There are 12 residues in the CDR3. CDR3 DNA sequence: TGTGCCAGCAGCTCGGGCGGGGAGACCCAGTACTTC. This gives the protein CASSSGGETQYF. Supplemented by reference TRBV7-8 and TRBJ2-5, the full variable domain reads GAGVSQSPRYKVAKRGQDVALRCDPISGHVSLFWYQQALGQGPEFLTYFQNEAQLDKSGLPSDRFFAERPEGSVSTLKIQRTQQEDSAVYLCASSSGGETQYFGPGTRLLVL.

The chain has TRBV6-1 and TRBJ2-7, with 10 bases matching TRBD2. The CDR3 is 15 amino acids. The J segment lost 7 bases and the V segment lost 2 bases, leaving 8 bases of the junction unmatched. CDR1 is MNHNS and CDR2 is SASEGT in the germline V gene. Here the CDR3 reads CASSEILAGNREQYF. The CDR3 nucleotides read TGTGCCAGCAGTGAAATACTAGCGGGGAATAGGGAGCAGTACTTC.

The rearrangement uses TRBV3-1 (or the pseudogene TRBV3-2) and TRBJ1-5; possible D gene TRBD1, 5 bases. Germline loops: CDR1 LGHDT, CDR2 YNNKEL (reference sequence). V lost 0 bases to trimming and J lost 7 bases, with 13 bases between them. The CDR3 is 15 amino acids. The CDR3 region has the DNA TGTGCCAGCAGCCAAGATTGGGGGGAGGGACAGCCCCAGCATTTT. Its protein product is CASSQDWGEGQPQHF.

The chain combines TRBV19 with TRBJ2-1; D remains ambiguous. V shed 4 bases and J shed 5 bases, with 9 bases lying between them. Germline V lookup: CDR1 LNHDA, CDR2 SQIVND (reference sequence). The CDR3 runs to 13 residues. The CDR3 DNA is TGTGCCAGTAGTACAACAGCTCACAATGAGCAGTTCTTC. It codes for CASSTTAHNEQFF. The full variable domain, its missing parts supplied by reference TRBV19 and TRBJ2-1, is DGGITQSPKYLFRKEGQNVTLSCEQNLNHDAMYWYRQDPGQGLRLIYYSQIVNDFQKGDIAEGYSVSREKKESFPLTVTSAQKNPTAFYLCASSTTAHNEQFFGPGTRLTVL.

The chain joins TRBV29-1 to TRBJ1-2; 8 bases line up with TRBD1. The CDR3 is made up of 13 amino acids. Germline V lookup: CDR1 SQVTM, CDR2 ANQGSEA. Trimming took 3 bases from V and 2 from J; bases not matched to a gene: 2. The chain's CDR3 is CSVDRTGNYGYTF. The CDR3 DNA follows: TGCAGCGTTGACAGGACAGGGAACTATGGCTACACCTTC.

The chain joins TRBV9 to TRBJ1-2, with 7 bases identical to TRBD1. The length of the CDR3 is 14 residues. The J segment lost 8 bases and the V segment lost 4 bases, leaving 11 bases of the junction unmatched. CDR1 is SGDLS and CDR2 is YYNGEE in the germline V gene. The CDR3 loop reads CASSHTGASGGYTF. CDR3 in DNA: TGTGCCAGCAGCCACACAGGGGCGTCAGGCGGCTACACCTTC.

This rearrangement joins TRBV18 to TRBJ1-6, with a weak D call TRBD1 (5 bases). The CDR3 loop spans 21 amino acids. Trimming took off 8 bases at V and 0 bases at J, with 29 bases between the two ends. Germline CDR1 is KGHSH and CDR2 is LQKENI. CDR3 DNA sequence: TGTGCCAGCCCGCAAGAGGCGAGGACACTTAGCTTGAGCTCCTATAATTCACCCCTCCACTTT. This sequence encodes CASPQEARTLSLSSYNSPLHF.

This chain connects TRBV19 to TRBJ2-3, with 10 bases fitting TRBD2. Germline CDR1 and CDR2: LNHDA and SQIVND (reference sequence). J gave up 5 bases and V 2 bases, and 7 bases lay outside the gene matches. The CDR3 extends over 16 amino acids. CDR3 in DNA: TGTGCCAGTAGTATATCCAGCGGGGGGGCCGGAGATACGCAGTATTTT. Its protein product is CASSISSGGAGDTQYF.

This chain links TRBV18 with TRBJ1-2, with D maybe TRBD1 (6 bases). CDR3 length: 15 amino acids. Germline V lookup: CDR1 KGHSH, CDR2 LQKENI. Trimming took 2 bases from V and 2 from J, leaving 12 bases between them. In DNA form, the CDR3 reads TGTGCCAGCTCACCATTCTCAGGGGCCAACTATGGCTACACCTTC. As protein: CASSPFSGANYGYTF. Full variable domain (rest looked up from reference TRBV18 and TRBJ1-2): NAGVMQNPRHLVRRRGQEARLRCSPMKGHSHVYWYRQLPEEGLKFMVYLQKENIIDESGMPKERFSAEFPKEGPSILRIQQVVRGDSAAYFCASSPFSGANYGYTFGSGTRLTVV.